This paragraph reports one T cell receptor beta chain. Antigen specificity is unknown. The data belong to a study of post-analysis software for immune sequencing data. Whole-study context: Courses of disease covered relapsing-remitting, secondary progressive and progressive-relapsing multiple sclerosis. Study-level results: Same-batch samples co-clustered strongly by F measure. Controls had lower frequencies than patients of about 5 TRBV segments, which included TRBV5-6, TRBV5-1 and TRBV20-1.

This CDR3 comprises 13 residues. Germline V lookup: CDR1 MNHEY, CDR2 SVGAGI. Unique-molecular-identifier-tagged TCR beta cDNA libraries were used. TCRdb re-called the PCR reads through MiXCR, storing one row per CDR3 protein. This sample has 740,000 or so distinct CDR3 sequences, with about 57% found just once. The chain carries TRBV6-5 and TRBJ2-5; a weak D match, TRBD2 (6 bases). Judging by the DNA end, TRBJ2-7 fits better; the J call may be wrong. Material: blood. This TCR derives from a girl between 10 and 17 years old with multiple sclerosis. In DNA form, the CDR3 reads TGTGCCAGCGTAAACAGGAGGGGTTACGAGCAGTACTTC. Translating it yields CASVNRRGYEQYF.